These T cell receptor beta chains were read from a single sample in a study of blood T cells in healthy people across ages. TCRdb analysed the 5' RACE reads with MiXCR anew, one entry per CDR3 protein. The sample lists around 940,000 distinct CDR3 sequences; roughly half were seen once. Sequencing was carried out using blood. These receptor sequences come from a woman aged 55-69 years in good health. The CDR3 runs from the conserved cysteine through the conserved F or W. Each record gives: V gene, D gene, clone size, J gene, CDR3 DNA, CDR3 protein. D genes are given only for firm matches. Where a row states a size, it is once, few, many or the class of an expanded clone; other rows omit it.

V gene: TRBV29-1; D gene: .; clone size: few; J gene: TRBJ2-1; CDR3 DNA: TGCAGCGTTGGATTTAGGGGGGGTTCCTACAATGAGCAGTTCTTC; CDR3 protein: CSVGFRGGSYNEQFF
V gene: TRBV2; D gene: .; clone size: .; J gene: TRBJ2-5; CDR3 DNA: TGTGCCAGCAGTGCTTCAGGGTGGGAGACCCAGTACTTC; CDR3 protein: CASSASGWETQYF
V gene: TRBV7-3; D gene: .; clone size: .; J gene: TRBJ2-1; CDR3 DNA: TGTGCCAGCAGCATAGAGGGTTTTTCCTACAATGAGCAGTTCTTC; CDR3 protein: CASSIEGFSYNEQFF
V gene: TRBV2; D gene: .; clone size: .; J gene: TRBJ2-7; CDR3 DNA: TGTGCCAGAGAGGGAGTCAAGAGCCACGAGCAGTACTTC; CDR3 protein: CAREGVKSHEQYF
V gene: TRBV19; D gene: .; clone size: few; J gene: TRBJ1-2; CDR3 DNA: TGTGCCAGTAGTATCTCTCCAGGCGGAACGTATGGCTACACCTTC; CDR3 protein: CASSISPGGTYGYTF
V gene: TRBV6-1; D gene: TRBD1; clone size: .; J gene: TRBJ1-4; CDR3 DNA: TGTGCCAGCAGCGCCGGGACAGCTAATGAAAAACTGTTTTTT; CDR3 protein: CASSAGTANEKLFF
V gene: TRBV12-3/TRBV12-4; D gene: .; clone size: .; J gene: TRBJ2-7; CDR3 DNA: TGTGCCAGCAGCCTCCGTTTCCTCCCGGCCTACGAGCAGTACTTC; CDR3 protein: CASSLRFLPAYEQYF
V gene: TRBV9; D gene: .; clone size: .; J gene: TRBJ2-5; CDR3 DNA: TGTGCCAGCAGCGTAGGGACGGGAATAGGAGAGACCCAGTACTTC; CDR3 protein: CASSVGTGIGETQYF
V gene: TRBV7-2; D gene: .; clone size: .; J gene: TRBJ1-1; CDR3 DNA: TGTGCCAGCAGCTTAGATCAGCAGGGATGGACTGAAGCTTTCTTT; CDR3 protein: CASSLDQQGWTEAFF
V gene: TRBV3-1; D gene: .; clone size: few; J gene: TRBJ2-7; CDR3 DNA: TGTGCCAGCAGCCAGGGGGGATCGGACGGCACTCTCTACGAGCAGTACTTC; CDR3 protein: CASSQGGSDGTLYEQYF
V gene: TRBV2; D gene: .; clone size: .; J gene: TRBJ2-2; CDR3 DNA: TGTGCCAGCAGCCGGGAACAGGTCCGCGCGGGTACCGGGGAGCTGTTTTTT; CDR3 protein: CASSREQVRAGTGELFF
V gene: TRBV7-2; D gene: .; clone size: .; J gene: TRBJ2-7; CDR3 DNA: TGTGCCAGCAGCTTCGGAAACAGGCTCGGTAAAAGCCAGTACTTC; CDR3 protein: CASSFGNRLGKSQYF
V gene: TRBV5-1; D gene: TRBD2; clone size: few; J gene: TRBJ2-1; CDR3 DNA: TGCGCCAGCAGCTTGGTTCTAGCGGGAGATACTGAGCAGTTCTTC; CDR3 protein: CASSLVLAGDTEQFF
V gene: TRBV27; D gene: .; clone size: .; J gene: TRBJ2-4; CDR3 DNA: TGTGCCAGCAGTTTGTGGGGCAATAACCGGGCCAACATTCAGTACTTC; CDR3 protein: CASSLWGNNRANIQYF
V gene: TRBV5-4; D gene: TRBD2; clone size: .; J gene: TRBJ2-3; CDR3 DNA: TGTGCCAGCAGCCCGGTAGCGGGAGGGGATACGCAGTATTTT; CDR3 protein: CASSPVAGGDTQYF